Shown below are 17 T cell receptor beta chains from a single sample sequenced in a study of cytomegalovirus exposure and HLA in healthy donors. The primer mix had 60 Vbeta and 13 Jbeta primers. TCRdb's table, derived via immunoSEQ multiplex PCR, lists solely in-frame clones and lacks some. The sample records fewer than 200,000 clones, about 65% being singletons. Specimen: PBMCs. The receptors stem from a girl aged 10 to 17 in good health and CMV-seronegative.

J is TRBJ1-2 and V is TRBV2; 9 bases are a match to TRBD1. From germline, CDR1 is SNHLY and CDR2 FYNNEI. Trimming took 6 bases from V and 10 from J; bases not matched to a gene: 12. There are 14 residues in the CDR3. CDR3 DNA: TGTGCCAGCAGGGGGGTGGGGACAGGGAGAGACTACACCTTC. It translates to CASRGVGTGRDYTF.

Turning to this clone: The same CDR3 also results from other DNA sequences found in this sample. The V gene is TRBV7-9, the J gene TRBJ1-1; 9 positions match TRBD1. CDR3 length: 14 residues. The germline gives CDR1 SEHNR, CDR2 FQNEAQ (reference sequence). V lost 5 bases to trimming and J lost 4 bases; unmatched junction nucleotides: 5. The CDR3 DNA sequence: TGTGCCAGCAGCCCCGACAGGGGGTTCACTGAAGCTTTCTTT. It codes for CASSPDRGFTEAFF.

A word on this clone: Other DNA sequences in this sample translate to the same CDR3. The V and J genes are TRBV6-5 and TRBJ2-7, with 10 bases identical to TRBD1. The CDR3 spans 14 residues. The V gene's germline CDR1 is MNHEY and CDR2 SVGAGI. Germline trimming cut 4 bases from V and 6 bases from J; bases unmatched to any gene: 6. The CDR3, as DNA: TGTGCCAGCAGTTCTCCGGGACAGGGGTTCGAGCAGTACTTC. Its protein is CASSSPGQGFEQYF.

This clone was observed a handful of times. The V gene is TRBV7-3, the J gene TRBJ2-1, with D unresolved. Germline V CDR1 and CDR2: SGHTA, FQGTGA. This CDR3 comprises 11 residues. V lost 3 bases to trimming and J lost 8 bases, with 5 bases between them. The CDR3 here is CASSLADEQFF. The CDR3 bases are TGTGCCAGCAGCTTGGCAGATGAGCAGTTCTTC.

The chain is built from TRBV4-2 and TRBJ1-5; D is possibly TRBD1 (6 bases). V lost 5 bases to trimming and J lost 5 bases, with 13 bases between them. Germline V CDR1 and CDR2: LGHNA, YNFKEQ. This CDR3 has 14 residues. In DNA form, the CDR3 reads TGTGCCAGCAGCATTACAGGGCCGGATCAGCCCCAGCATTTT. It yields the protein CASSITGPDQPQHF.

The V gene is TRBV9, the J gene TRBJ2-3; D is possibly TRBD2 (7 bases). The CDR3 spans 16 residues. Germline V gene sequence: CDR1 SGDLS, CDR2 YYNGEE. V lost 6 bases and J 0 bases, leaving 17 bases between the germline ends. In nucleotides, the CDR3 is TGTGCCAGCACGGGGTCGGGGGGCCCAAGCACAGATACGCAGTATTTT. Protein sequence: CASTGSGGPSTDTQYF.

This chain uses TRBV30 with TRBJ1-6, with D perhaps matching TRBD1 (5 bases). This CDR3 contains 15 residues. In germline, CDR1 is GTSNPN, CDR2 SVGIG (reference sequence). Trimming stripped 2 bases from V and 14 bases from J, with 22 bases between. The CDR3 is CAWSNSSAGLFTLHF. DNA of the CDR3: TGTGCCTGGAGTAACTCCTCTGCAGGGCTTTTCACCCTCCACTTT.

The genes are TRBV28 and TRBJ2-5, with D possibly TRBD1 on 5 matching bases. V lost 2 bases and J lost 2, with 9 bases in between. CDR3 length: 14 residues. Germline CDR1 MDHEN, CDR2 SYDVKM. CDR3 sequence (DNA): TGTGCCAGCAGTTTAATCGACAGACAAGAGACCCAGTACTTC. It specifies CASSLIDRQETQYF.

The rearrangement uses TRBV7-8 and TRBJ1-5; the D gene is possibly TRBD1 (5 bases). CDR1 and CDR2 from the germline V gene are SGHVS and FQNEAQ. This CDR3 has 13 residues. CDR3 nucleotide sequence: TGTGCTGTTCACTCGGGGGGAGGTCAGCCCCAGCATTTT. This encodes CAVHSGGGQPQHF. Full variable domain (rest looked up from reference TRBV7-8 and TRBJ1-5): GAGVSQSPRYKVAKRGQDVALRCDPISGHVSLFWYQQALGQGPEFLTYFQNEAQLDKSGLPSDRFFAERPEGSVSTLKIQRTQQEDSAVYLCAVHSGGGQPQHFGDGTRLSIL.

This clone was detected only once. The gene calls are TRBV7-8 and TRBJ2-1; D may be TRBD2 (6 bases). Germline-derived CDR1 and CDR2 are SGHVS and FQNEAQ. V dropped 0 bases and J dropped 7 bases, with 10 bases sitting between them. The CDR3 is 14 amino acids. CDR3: CASSLARDLNEQFF. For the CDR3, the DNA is TGTGCCAGCAGCTTAGCTCGGGACTTAAATGAGCAGTTCTTC. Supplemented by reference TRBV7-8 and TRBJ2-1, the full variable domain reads GAGVSQSPRYKVAKRGQDVALRCDPISGHVSLFWYQQALGQGPEFLTYFQNEAQLDKSGLPSDRFFAERPEGSVSTLKIQRTQQEDSAVYLCASSLARDLNEQFFGPGTRLTVL.

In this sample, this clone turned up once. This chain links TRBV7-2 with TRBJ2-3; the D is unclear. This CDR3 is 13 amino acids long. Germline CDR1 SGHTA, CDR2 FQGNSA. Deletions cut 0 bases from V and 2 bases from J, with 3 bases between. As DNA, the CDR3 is TGTGCCAGCAGCTTAGCCTTCACAGATACGCAGTATTTT. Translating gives CASSLAFTDTQYF.

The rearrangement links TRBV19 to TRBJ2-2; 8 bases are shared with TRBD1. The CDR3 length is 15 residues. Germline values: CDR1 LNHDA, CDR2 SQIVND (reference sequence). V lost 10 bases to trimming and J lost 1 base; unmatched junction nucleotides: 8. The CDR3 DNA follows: TGTGCCACCCTCGACAGGGGCGAGAACACCGGGGAGCTGTTTTTT. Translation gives CATLDRGENTGELFF.

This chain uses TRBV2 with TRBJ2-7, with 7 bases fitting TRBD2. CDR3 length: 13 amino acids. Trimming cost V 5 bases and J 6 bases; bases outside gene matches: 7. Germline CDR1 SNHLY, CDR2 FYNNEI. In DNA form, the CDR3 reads TGTGCCAGCAGTCCGGGACTACCGAGCGAGCAGTACTTC. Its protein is CASSPGLPSEQYF.

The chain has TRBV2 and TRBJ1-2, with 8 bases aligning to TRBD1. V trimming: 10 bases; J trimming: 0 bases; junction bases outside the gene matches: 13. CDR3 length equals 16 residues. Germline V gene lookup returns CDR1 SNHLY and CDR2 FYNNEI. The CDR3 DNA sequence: TGTGCCAACCAGGGGGCGCCGAACGCAACTAACTATGGCTACACCTTC. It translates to CANQGAPNATNYGYTF.

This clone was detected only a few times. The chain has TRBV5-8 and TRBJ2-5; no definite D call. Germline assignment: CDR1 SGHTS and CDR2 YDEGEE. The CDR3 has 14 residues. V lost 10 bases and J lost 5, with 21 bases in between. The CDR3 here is CAGGPRTIEETQYF. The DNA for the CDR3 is TGTGCCGGTGGGCCACGAACAATTGAGGAGACCCAGTACTTC.

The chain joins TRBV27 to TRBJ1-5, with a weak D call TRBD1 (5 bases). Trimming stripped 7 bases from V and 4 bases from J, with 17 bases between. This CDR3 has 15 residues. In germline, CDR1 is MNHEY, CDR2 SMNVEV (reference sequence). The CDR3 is CASKPQGSFNQPQHF. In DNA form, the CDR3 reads TGTGCCAGCAAACCGCAGGGCAGTTTTAATCAGCCCCAGCATTTT.

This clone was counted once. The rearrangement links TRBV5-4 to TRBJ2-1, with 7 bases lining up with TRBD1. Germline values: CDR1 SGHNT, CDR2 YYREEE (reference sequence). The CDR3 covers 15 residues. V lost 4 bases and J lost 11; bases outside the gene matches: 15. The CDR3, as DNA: TGTGCCAGCAGCGCCTGGGGGACAGCCGTAGGACAGCAGTTCTTC. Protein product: CASSAWGTAVGQQFF.